These T cell receptor beta chains were read from a single sample in a study of shared clonotypes between healthy human individuals. Repertoires were generated with immunoSEQ multiplex PCR, while TCRdb's copy carries only in-frame clones and drops some. The profile shows over a million clones, more than 95% of them singletons. The specimen was naive CD4+ T cells sorted from blood. The origin of the receptors is a man aged 30-40 years in good health. Both conserved end residues are part of each CDR3. A D gene is named only where the DNA matches it firmly. Some rows have no size entry. The others give once, few or many, or a class for an expanded clone.

clone_size: NA; j_call: TRBJ2-7; d_call: TRBD1; v_call: TRBV18; cdr3_nt: TGTGCCAGCTCCCAAGACAGGGGTAGCTACGAGCAGTACTTC; cdr3_aa: CASSQDRGSYEQYF
clone_size: NA; j_call: TRBJ2-1; d_call: TRBD2; v_call: TRBV7-3; cdr3_nt: TGTGCCAGCAGCTCGAAACTAGCGGGAGGCAACAATGAGCAGTTCTTC; cdr3_aa: CASSSKLAGGNNEQFF
clone_size: NA; j_call: TRBJ2-2; d_call: NA; v_call: TRBV6-5; cdr3_nt: TGTGCCAGCAGCCAGACAAGGGATTCCACCGGGGAGCTGTTTTTT; cdr3_aa: CASSQTRDSTGELFF
clone_size: NA; j_call: TRBJ2-5; d_call: NA; v_call: TRBV28; cdr3_nt: TGTGCCAGCACTACCAATCAGGGTCCGGGGCGGACCCAGTACTTC; cdr3_aa: CASTTNQGPGRTQYF
clone_size: NA; j_call: TRBJ2-7; d_call: TRBD1; v_call: TRBV10-3; cdr3_nt: TGTGCCATCAGTGAGGTGGGACAGCCGACCTACGAGCAGTACTTC; cdr3_aa: CAISEVGQPTYEQYF
clone_size: NA; j_call: TRBJ2-5; d_call: NA; v_call: TRBV21-1; cdr3_nt: TGTGCCAGCAGCATATCTGCCGGGACAGCACAAGAGACCCAGTACTTC; cdr3_aa: CASSISAGTAQETQYF
clone_size: NA; j_call: TRBJ2-7; d_call: TRBD2; v_call: TRBV5-4; cdr3_nt: TGTGCCAGCAGCCACAGACTAGCGGAACTCTCTGAGCAGTACTTC; cdr3_aa: CASSHRLAELSEQYF
clone_size: NA; j_call: TRBJ1-4; d_call: NA; v_call: TRBV25-1; cdr3_nt: TGTGCCAGCAGTGCCACAAAAGTTAGCGGAAAACTGTTTTTT; cdr3_aa: CASSATKVSGKLFF
clone_size: NA; j_call: TRBJ2-5; d_call: TRBD1; v_call: TRBV28; cdr3_nt: TGTGCCAGCAGTTGGGGACAGGTGGGAGAGACCCAGTACTTC; cdr3_aa: CASSWGQVGETQYF
clone_size: NA; j_call: TRBJ1-1; d_call: NA; v_call: TRBV13; cdr3_nt: TGTGCCAGCAGCTTGGGCGCTTTTGGTACTGAAGCTTTCTTT; cdr3_aa: CASSLGAFGTEAFF
clone_size: few; j_call: TRBJ2-1; d_call: NA; v_call: TRBV4-3; cdr3_nt: TGCGCCAGCAGCCAACACAATGAGCAGTTCTTC; cdr3_aa: CASSQHNEQFF
clone_size: NA; j_call: TRBJ2-7; d_call: NA; v_call: TRBV5-5; cdr3_nt: TGTGCCAGCAGCCCAGGGAGCGGCGAGCAGTACTTC; cdr3_aa: CASSPGSGEQYF